These 13 T cell receptor beta chains were all obtained from the same sample, sequenced in a study of T cells in Graves' hyperthyroidism and ophthalmopathy (dated by TCRdb to between 2018 and 2021). Libraries were constructed by multiplex PCR. Sequencing instrument: Illumina HiSeq 2000. TCR beta CDR3 regions were amplified from RNA transcripts. For the first round of RT-PCR on the TCR CDR3, the HTBI primer set was used together with the Qiagen OneStep RT-PCR kit. TCRdb reprocessed the public reads (quality trimming at Q25 with fastp, clone calling with MiXCR) and kept in-frame beta chains. Rows merge per CDR3 protein into single entries with the most common DNA and genes. The sample records about 360,000 distinct CDR3 sequences, approximately 15% of which are singletons. In total, the top ten clones hold 28% of the sample. Sequencing input: blood. The receptors here all came from a woman in her late teens or twenties with Graves' hyperthyroidism that later progressed to Graves' ophthalmopathy.

This clonotype appeared a few times. In this CDR3 the conserved last residue, phenylalanine or tryptophan, is missing, so a read error is likely. The gene calls are TRBV5-1 and TRBJ1-1, with D maybe TRBD1 (5 bases). There are 14 residues in the CDR3. Trimming removed 0 bases at V and 0 bases at J, with 6 bases between. Germline CDR1 reads SGHRS; CDR2 reads YFSETQ. The CDR3 is CASSLGGVNTEAFL. The CDR3, as DNA: TGCGCCAGCAGCTTGGGGGGGGTGAACACTGAAGCTTTCCTT.

The chain joins TRBV30 to TRBJ2-1, with TRBD2 matching over 8 bases. V dropped 3 bases and J dropped 6; count of bases not matched to a gene: 4. There are 13 residues in the CDR3. Germline CDR1 reads GTSNPN; CDR2 reads SVGIG (reference sequence). DNA for the CDR3: TGTGCCTGGAGAAGCGGGAGAGGCAATGAGCAGTTCTTC. Translated: CAWRSGRGNEQFF.

This clonotype turned up a few times. This rearrangement joins TRBV14 to TRBJ2-2, with TRBD1 matching over 7 bases. The germline V gene encodes CDR1 SGHDN and CDR2 FVKESK. V lost 0 bases and J lost 4; bases outside the gene matches: 8. The CDR3 is made up of 17 amino acids. CDR3 protein: CASSQETGPLGTGELFF. The CDR3 nucleotides read TGTGCCAGCAGCCAAGAGACAGGGCCTCTGGGCACCGGGGAGCTGTTTTTT.

This clonotype was seen repeatedly, ten times or more. The chain recombines TRBV27 with TRBJ1-5; D gene uncertain. V was trimmed by 5 bases and J by 8 bases, leaving 13 bases between them. The length of the CDR3 is 13 residues. Germline values: CDR1 MNHEY, CDR2 SMNVEV (reference sequence). The CDR3 coding sequence is TGTGCCAGCAGTGGGGATGTTTTCGAGCCCCAGCATTTT. Its protein is CASSGDVFEPQHF.

The rearrangement links TRBV27 to TRBJ2-2; D tentatively fits TRBD1 or TRBD2 (6 bases each). The V gene's germline CDR1 is MNHEY and CDR2 SMNVEV (reference sequence). This CDR3 is built from 16 residues. Trimming stripped 5 bases from V and 2 bases from J, with 15 bases between. CDR3 DNA sequence: TGTGCCAGCAGTCTGGGGGGCTGGACTAACACCGGGGAGCTGTTTTTT. Amino acids: CASSLGGWTNTGELFF.

This clonotype was seen repeatedly, ten times or more. The gene calls are TRBV27 and TRBJ2-1; D tentatively reads TRBD1 or TRBD2 (5 bases each). Trimming removed 0 bases from V and 13 bases from J, with 37 bases in between. This CDR3 contains 21 residues. The germline gives CDR1 MNHEY, CDR2 SMNVEV (reference sequence). CDR3 in amino acids: CASSLSAGVGRRYNDLLDQFF. The CDR3 DNA is TGTGCCAGCAGTTTATCCGCGGGTGTGGGACGTAGGTACAATGATTTGTTGGACCAGTTCTTC.

Ten or more counts support this clonotype. The V gene is TRBV12-5, the J gene TRBJ1-1; D is ambiguous. V was pared by 8 bases and J by 1 base, with 2 bases between. CDR3 length: 10 amino acids. The germline V gene encodes CDR1 LGHNT and CDR2 FRNRAP. CDR3 in amino acids: CASRNTEAFF. DNA of the CDR3: TGTGCTAGTAGGAACACTGAAGCTTTCTTT.

J is TRBJ2-2 and V is TRBV15; 10 bases line up with TRBD2. The CDR3 length is 17 residues. In germline, CDR1 is LNHNV, CDR2 YYDKDF (reference sequence). Unmatched junction bases numbered 12, after V lost 7 bases and J lost 4 bases. Here the CDR3 DNA reads TGTGCCACCACCCCTCTCCCTCGGACTAGCGGCACCGGGGAGCTGTTTTTT. Translated: CATTPLPRTSGTGELFF.

The V gene is TRBV7-2, the J gene TRBJ2-3, with 7 bases identical to TRBD2. Germline trimming cut 1 base from V and 5 bases from J; bases unmatched to any gene: 12. The CDR3 runs 17 residues. In germline, CDR1 is SGHTA, CDR2 FQGNSA. The CDR3 region has the DNA TGTGCCAGCAGCTTAGATCAGACGGGAGGCCTCAGAGATACGCAGTATTTT. Amino acids: CASSLDQTGGLRDTQYF.

This clonotype was found many times. The V gene is TRBV5-1, the J gene TRBJ1-2; no clear D. Germline V gives CDR1 SGHRS, CDR2 YFSETQ. The CDR3 runs to 13 residues. Deletions cut 0 bases from V and 6 bases from J, with 9 bases between. CDR3 sequence reads: CASSLGVGDGYTF. In nucleotides, the CDR3 is TGCGCCAGCAGCTTGGGGGTGGGCGATGGCTACACCTTC.

This clonotype was observed many times. The V and J genes are TRBV28 and TRBJ2-1; 9 bases fit TRBD1. Per the germline V gene, CDR1 is MDHEN and CDR2 is SYDVKM. With 5 bases clipped from V and 0 bases from J, the junction kept 8 bases outside the gene matches. The CDR3 has 17 residues. As DNA, the CDR3 is TGTGCCAGCAGTCGAACAGGGGGCCCTAGCTCCTACAATGAGCAGTTCTTC. Its translation is CASSRTGGPSSYNEQFF.

The chain has TRBV2 and TRBJ2-3, with 14 positions matching TRBD2. CDR1 and CDR2 from the germline V gene are SNHLY and FYNNEI. This CDR3 has 21 residues. J lost 0 bases, V lost 5 bases, and 16 bases had no gene match. The CDR3 bases are TGTGCCAGCAGTTATACGGGGACTAGCGGGAGATACGGGGGGAGCACAGATACGCAGTATTTT. It yields the protein CASSYTGTSGRYGGSTDTQYF. Full variable domain (remainder filled in from reference TRBV2 and TRBJ2-3): EPEVTQTPSHQVTQMGQEVILRCVPISNHLYFYWYRQILGQKVEFLVSFYNNEISEKSEIFDDQFSVERPDGSNFTLKIRSTKLEDSAMYFCASSYTGTSGRYGGSTDTQYFGPGTRLTVL.

This clonotype was counted many times. The V call is TRBV20-1, the J call TRBJ1-2, with unresolved D. The CDR3 consists of 12 residues. Germline CDR1 reads DFQATT; CDR2 reads SNEGSKA (reference sequence). V was trimmed by 3 bases and J by 8 bases, leaving 13 bases between them. The CDR3 spells CSASVPGSGYTF. CDR3 bases: TGCAGTGCTAGCGTCCCTGGGAGCGGCTACACCTTC.